A single sample is the source of the 27 T cell receptor beta chains below, sequenced in a study of cytomegalovirus exposure and HLA in healthy donors (dated by TCRdb to 2017 to 2019). The library came from the immunoSEQ multiplex PCR assay. The multiplex PCR relied on a mix of 60 forward primers for TCR Vbeta segments and 13 reverse primers for TCR Jbeta segments. The table comes from immuneACCESS by way of TCRdb, which keeps in-frame sequences with V and J called. Part of the clones is missing from these tables; in studies checked, under half for an unresolved V gene and the rest for unknown reasons. This sample lists roughly 170,000 clones; around four fifths were detected once. Together, the top ten hold 1.4% to 1.5% of the sample. The sample consisted of PBMCs. These receptors originate from a woman younger than 45 in good health and CMV-seropositive.

The rearrangement uses TRBV2 and TRBJ1-1; D gene unclear. Germline V gene sequence: CDR1 SNHLY, CDR2 FYNNEI. V shed 6 bases and J shed 11 bases, with 13 bases lying between them. The CDR3 totals 11 residues. The CDR3 nucleotides are TGTGCCAGCAGCATCCCCCCGGGGGCTTTCTTT. Translation gives CASSIPPGAFF.

The rearrangement links TRBV19 to TRBJ2-7, with D possibly matching TRBD1 (5 bases). V was cut by 4 bases and J by 2 bases, with 12 bases left in between. The CDR3 loop spans 14 amino acids. The germline gives CDR1 LNHDA, CDR2 SQIVND (reference sequence). CDR3 sequence reads: CASSNDRSTYEQYF. CDR3 DNA: TGTGCCAGTAGTAACGACAGAAGTACCTACGAGCAGTACTTC.

This clone has a handful of counts. The V gene is TRBV6-4, the J gene TRBJ1-1; 8 bases map to TRBD1. This CDR3 comprises 19 residues. CDR1 is MRHNA and CDR2 is SNTAGT in the germline V gene. V shed 3 bases and J 1 base; nucleotides not matched to a gene: 16. CDR3: CASSEGPWTGRLTNTEAFF. For the CDR3, the DNA is TGTGCCAGCAGTGAGGGGCCCTGGACAGGGCGGTTAACGAACACTGAAGCTTTCTTT.

This chain links TRBV28 with TRBJ2-5; 8 nucleotides align to TRBD1. This CDR3 contains 13 residues. V dropped 6 bases and J dropped 5; count of bases not matched to a gene: 5. The germline gives CDR1 MDHEN, CDR2 SYDVKM. Here the CDR3 reads CASSQGALETQYF. The CDR3 nucleotides are TGTGCCAGCAGCCAGGGGGCTCTGGAGACCCAGTACTTC.

The V and J genes are TRBV4-1 and TRBJ2-7; TRBD2 might be the D (5 bases). This CDR3 comprises 17 residues. V was pared by 0 bases and J by 0 bases, with 15 bases between. Germline V gene sequence: CDR1 MGHRA, CDR2 YSYEKL. CDR3 amino acids: CASSQDVGSGVSYEQYF. CDR3 sequence (DNA): TGCGCCAGCAGCCAAGATGTTGGGAGCGGAGTCTCCTACGAGCAGTACTTC.

This rearrangement joins TRBV19 to TRBJ2-7, with D possibly TRBD2 on 7 matching bases. V lost 4 bases and J 4 bases, leaving 17 bases between the germline ends. The CDR3 runs 15 residues. CDR1 LNHDA and CDR2 SQIVND come from the germline V gene (reference sequence). CDR3 in amino acids: CASSNPGEGGYEQYF. Here the CDR3 DNA reads TGTGCCAGTAGTAACCCGGGGGAGGGGGGATACGAGCAGTACTTC.

In its sample, this clone was seen a few times. The CDR3: CASSLTSPLSDTQYF. CDR3 nucleotides: TGTGCCAGCAGCTTGACTAGCCCACTCTCAGATACGCAGTATTTT. V is TRBV7-9 and J is TRBJ2-3; 7 positions agree with TRBD2. V was pared by 3 bases and J by 4 bases, with 7 bases of the junction left unmatched. CDR3 length: 15 amino acids. CDR1 is SEHNR, CDR2 FQNEAQ, per germline (reference sequence).

The chain carries TRBV5-1 and TRBJ2-5, with unresolved D. CDR3 length: 13 residues. CDR1 is SGHRS and CDR2 is YFSETQ in the germline V gene. Trimming removed 0 bases from V and 2 bases from J, with 5 bases in between. CDR3 in DNA: TGCGCCAGCAGCTTGGTCGAGCAAGAGACCCAGTACTTC. Translation: CASSLVEQETQYF. Looking up the rest from reference TRBV5-1 and TRBJ2-5 gives the full variable domain: KAGVTQTPRYLIKTRGQQVTLSCSPISGHRSVSWYQQTPGQGLQFLFEYFSETQRNKGNFPGRFSGRQFSNSRSEMNVSTLELGDSALYLCASSLVEQETQYFGPGTRLLVL.

The V gene is TRBV30, the J gene TRBJ2-3; the match to TRBD1 covers 7 bases. The J segment lost 1 base and the V segment lost 0 bases, leaving 1 base of the junction unmatched. The germline V gene has CDR1 GTSNPN and CDR2 SVGIG (reference sequence). This CDR3 contains 14 residues. The CDR3, as DNA: TGTGCCTGGAGTGTCACAGGGGGCACAGATACGCAGTATTTT. It specifies CAWSVTGGTDTQYF.

This sequence joins TRBV6-5 and TRBJ2-3, with D maybe TRBD1 (6 bases). From germline, CDR1 is MNHEY and CDR2 SVGAGI. The V and J ends lost 5 bases and 6 bases respectively, with 12 bases between them. This CDR3 is 13 amino acids long. The CDR3 spells CASSTLTGDTQYF. Here the CDR3 DNA reads TGTGCCAGCAGTACCCTTACAGGGGATACGCAGTATTTT.

This rearrangement joins TRBV5-1 to TRBJ1-2, with D perhaps TRBD1 (5 bases). Germline V CDR1 and CDR2: SGHRS, YFSETQ. Trimming left V 3 bases short and J 4 bases short, with 16 bases between. The CDR3 length is 15 residues. As DNA, the CDR3 is TGCGCCAGCAGCTACGCCAGGGAGGCACCCTATGGCTACACCTTC. Residues: CASSYAREAPYGYTF.

This chain uses TRBV6-6 with TRBJ2-1; no clear D. The germline V gene has CDR1 MNHNY and CDR2 SVGAGI (reference sequence). V lost 3 bases and J lost 5, with 2 bases in between. The CDR3 is 11 residues long. DNA of the CDR3: TGTGCCAGCAGTTATAACAATGAGCAGTTCTTC. Its translation is CASSYNNEQFF.

The CDR3 nucleotides are TGTGCCAGCAGTGCCCTAGCGGGAGACCAAGAGACCCAGTACTTC. This sequence encodes CASSALAGDQETQYF. The J gene is TRBJ2-5, the V gene TRBV6-1; TRBD2 aligns across 10 bases. CDR3 size: 15 residues. V lost 4 bases and J lost 0; bases outside the gene matches: 2. Germline lookup yields CDR1 MNHNS and CDR2 SASEGT.

CDR3 sequence: CASSLVLSGETQYF. The CDR3 DNA follows: TGCGCCAGCAGCTTGGTGCTTAGCGGAGAGACCCAGTACTTC. The J gene is TRBJ2-5, the V gene TRBV5-1; TRBD2 is a possible D gene (6 bases). Per germline, CDR1 SGHRS and CDR2 YFSETQ. V was cut by 0 bases and J by 4 bases, with 10 bases left in between. This CDR3 is 14 amino acids long.

The chain uses TRBV6-1 and TRBJ1-4; no firm D call. The CDR3 runs 15 residues. Germline V gene data show CDR1 as MNHNS and CDR2 as SASEGT. V lost 3 bases and J 5 bases, leaving 13 bases between the germline ends. The CDR3: CASSEYRGENEKLFF. The CDR3 DNA reads as TGTGCCAGCAGTGAGTACCGGGGAGAGAATGAAAAACTGTTTTTT.

This clone was counted only a few times. This chain connects TRBV7-6 to TRBJ1-2, with D possibly being TRBD1 (6 bases). The CDR3 runs to 14 residues. V was cut by 5 bases and J by 4 bases, with 14 bases left in between. Looked up from germline, CDR1 is SGHVS and CDR2 is FNYEAQ. The CDR3: CASSPAGGVYGYTF. CDR3 in DNA: TGTGCCAGCAGCCCCGCGGGGGGCGTCTATGGCTACACCTTC.

The CDR3 nucleotides are TGTGCTAGTGGTCCGCCACGGTTCGGGGGAGCCTACGAGCAGTACTTC. This encodes CASGPPRFGGAYEQYF. The chain uses TRBV12-5 and TRBJ2-7; weak D call: TRBD2 (6 bases). The ends were cut back, 5 bases at V and 2 bases at J, with 19 bases in the middle. Germline CDR1 is LGHNT and CDR2 is FRNRAP. The length of the CDR3 is 16 residues.

CDR3 protein: CASSDPGWNTEAFF. Written as DNA, the CDR3 is TGTGCCAGCAGTGACCCAGGGTGGAACACTGAAGCTTTCTTT. V is TRBV2 and J is TRBJ1-1; the D gene is possibly TRBD1 (5 bases). Trimming left V 3 bases short and J 1 base short, with 9 bases between. The CDR3 consists of 14 residues. The germline V gene has CDR1 SNHLY and CDR2 FYNNEI.

CDR3 sequence reads: CASSLSYGLMRYEQYF. The CDR3 nucleotides are TGTGCCAGCAGTTTATCGTACGGACTAATGAGGTACGAGCAGTACTTC. This chain links TRBV27 with TRBJ2-7; D perhaps matches TRBD2 (6 bases). Germline assignment: CDR1 MNHEY and CDR2 SMNVEV (reference sequence). Trimming pared 0 bases from V and 4 bases from J, leaving 16 bases between. The CDR3 totals 16 residues.

The sample holds a few counts of this clone. The DNA for the CDR3 is TGTGCCAGCAGTCCGACTAGCGTTCCCCGCCTGTCGACCTACAATGAGCAGTTCTTC. Amino acid sequence: CASSPTSVPRLSTYNEQFF. J is TRBJ2-1 and V is TRBV28, with TRBD2 matching 8 bases. Trimming cost V 5 bases and J 2 bases; bases outside gene matches: 17. Germline values: CDR1 MDHEN, CDR2 SYDVKM. The CDR3 extends over 19 amino acids.

Only a few counts were recorded for this clone. The genes are TRBV18 and TRBJ1-3; D unresolved. V lost 1 base and J lost 1, with 5 bases in between. This CDR3 is 14 amino acids long. Germline-derived CDR1 and CDR2 are KGHSH and LQKENI. Here the CDR3 DNA reads TGTGCCAGCTCACCACAGGAGTCTGGAAACACCATATATTTT. Encoded protein: CASSPQESGNTIYF. Supplemented by reference TRBV18 and TRBJ1-3, the full variable domain reads NAGVMQNPRHLVRRRGQEARLRCSPMKGHSHVYWYRQLPEEGLKFMVYLQKENIIDESGMPKERFSAEFPKEGPSILRIQQVVRGDSAAYFCASSPQESGNTIYFGEGSWLTVV.

The rearrangement joins TRBV6-1 to TRBJ1-5; D is ambiguous. Germline V gene sequence: CDR1 MNHNS, CDR2 SASEGT. This CDR3 is built from 14 residues. The V end lost 8 bases, the J end lost 6 bases, and 17 bases lay between the germline ends. The CDR3 DNA reads TGTGCCAGCGGGGAAGCCATCGGTGGTCAGCCCCAGCATTTT. This encodes CASGEAIGGQPQHF.

The V and J genes are TRBV7-9 and TRBJ1-5; 7 bases agree with TRBD1. CDR3 size: 16 residues. Germline lookup yields CDR1 SEHNR and CDR2 FQNEAQ (reference sequence). V was clipped by 0 bases and J by 3 bases; unmatched bases: 5. DNA for the CDR3: TGTGCCAGCAGCTTAGCGCAGGGGGTCTACAATCAGCCCCAGCATTTT. It translates to CASSLAQGVYNQPQHF.

This sequence joins TRBV5-1 and TRBJ2-7; TRBD1 agrees at 12 bases. V shed 2 bases, J shed 6 bases, and the junction held 6 bases outside the gene matches. The CDR3 is made up of 15 amino acids. In germline, CDR1 is SGHRS, CDR2 YFSETQ. CDR3 sequence: CASSLAGQGAAEQYF. In DNA, the CDR3 is TGCGCCAGCAGCTTAGCGGGACAGGGGGCGGCCGAGCAGTACTTC.

V is TRBV19 and J is TRBJ2-5, with 7 bases aligning to TRBD1. Germline-derived CDR1 and CDR2 are LNHDA and SQIVND (reference sequence). V lost 9 bases, J lost 5 bases, and 9 bases stayed unmatched. This CDR3 has 13 amino acids. CDR3: CASGDRRLETQYF. In DNA form, the CDR3 reads TGTGCCAGCGGGGACAGAAGGCTCGAGACCCAGTACTTC.

V is TRBV28 and J is TRBJ1-5; the D gene is possibly TRBD1 (5 bases). Trimming removed 3 bases at V and 7 bases at J, with 16 bases between. Per germline, CDR1 MDHEN and CDR2 SYDVKM. This CDR3 contains 15 residues. The CDR3 nucleotides are TGTGCCAGCAGTTTTGACGCAGGACAAGGCCAGCCCCAGCATTTT. Translated, it gives CASSFDAGQGQPQHF.

The CDR3 is CASSFRQGEGTEAFF. DNA of the CDR3: TGTGCCAGCAGCTTTAGACAGGGTGAAGGCACTGAAGCTTTCTTT. V is TRBV11-3 and J is TRBJ1-1; 7 bases fit TRBD1. The CDR3 runs 15 residues. V lost 3 bases and J lost 4; bases outside the gene matches: 8. Looked up from germline, CDR1 is SGHNT and CDR2 is YENEEA.